The entry below gives a single T cell receptor (beta chain) sequence along with its context. Its antigen is not identified. Trimming left V 0 bases short and J 0 bases short, with 9 bases between. CDR1 is KGHSH, CDR2 LQKENI, per germline. The CDR3 runs 15 residues. These data come from a study of cytomegalovirus exposure and HLA in healthy donors. Overall study findings and caveats: The classifier reportedly diagnosed cytomegalovirus status with high sensitivity and specificity.

Vbeta (60) and Jbeta (13) primers were used in the PCR. Data came from immunoSEQ multiplex PCR; TCRdb stores just in-frame clones and leaves some out. The sample comprises 100,000 to 150,000 clones, around 80% of which are singletons, and about 12% rests with the top ten. The material sequenced was PBMCs. J is TRBJ2-7 and V is TRBV18; D might be TRBD2 (5 bases). The clonotype comes from a woman aged 55-70 years in good health and CMV-seropositive. CDR3 bases: TGTGCCAGCTCACCACCGGGGAGTCTCTCCTACGAGCAGTACTTC. Its protein product is CASSPPGSLSYEQYF.